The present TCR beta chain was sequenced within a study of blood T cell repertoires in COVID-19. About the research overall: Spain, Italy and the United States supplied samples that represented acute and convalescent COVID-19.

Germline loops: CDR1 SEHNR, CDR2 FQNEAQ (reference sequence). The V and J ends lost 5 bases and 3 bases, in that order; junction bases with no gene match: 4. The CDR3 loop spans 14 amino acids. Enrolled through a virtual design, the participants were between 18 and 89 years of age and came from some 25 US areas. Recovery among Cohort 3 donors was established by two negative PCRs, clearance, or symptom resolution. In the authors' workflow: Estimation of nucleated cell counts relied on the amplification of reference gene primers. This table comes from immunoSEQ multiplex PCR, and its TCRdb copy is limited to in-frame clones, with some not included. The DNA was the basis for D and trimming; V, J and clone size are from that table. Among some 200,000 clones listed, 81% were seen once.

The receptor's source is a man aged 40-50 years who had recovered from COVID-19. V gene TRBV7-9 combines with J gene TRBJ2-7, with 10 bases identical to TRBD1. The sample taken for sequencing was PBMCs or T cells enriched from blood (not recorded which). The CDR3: CASSVGTGVYEQYF. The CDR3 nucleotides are TGTGCCAGCAGCGTAGGGACAGGGGTCTACGAGCAGTACTTC.